This section outlines one T cell receptor beta chain sequence together with its context. Its target is unknown. This may come from a read error, since a much larger clone is one base off. The data originate from a study of T cell repertoires in cytomegalovirus infection. For the study at large: Recently identified HLA-C-restricted and well-studied HLA-B-restricted CMV epitopes were used. Carrying CMV and the relevant HLA type showed in public TCR beta signatures.

The study, taken as a whole, reports: The ex vivo response was dominated by HLA-C-restricted CMV-specific TCR beta clonotypes.

TCRdb re-derived calls from the reads in MiXCR, one entry per CDR3 protein. Seen here are about a million distinct CDR3 sequences, less than 40% observed once, and the top ten hold over 13%. Germline assignment: CDR1 ENHRY and CDR2 SYGVKD. CDR3 length: 17 residues. V dropped 8 bases and J dropped 4; count of bases not matched to a gene: 16. V and J are TRBV10-3 and TRBJ2-1; TRBD2 matches 8 bases. The clonotype comes from a human donor in good health (CMV status not recorded). Some clones in this sample may be carry-over from other donors' samples. Source: cultured CD8+ T cells from PBMCs, taken from culture after CMV antigen stimulation. The CDR3 nucleotides are TGTGCCATCTCTTTTGAGATAGCGGGGCTACCTTACAATGAGCAGTTCTTC. Translated, it gives CAISFEIAGLPYNEQFF.